One sample yielded the 5 T cell receptor beta chains listed below, sequenced in a study of blood T cell repertoires in COVID-19. Libraries were prepared by immunoSEQ multiplex PCR; TCRdb keeps only in-frame clonotypes and omits some of them. The data contain about 270,000 clones, more than 70% of them seen just once; the ten biggest clones take up 4.5% to 6.5%. Input material: peripheral blood. Receptors originate from a man older than 75 with acute or convalescent COVID-19.

The chain carries TRBV9 and TRBJ1-5, with a tentative D call TRBD1 (6 bases). V lost 0 bases to trimming and J lost 3 bases, with 13 bases between them. The germline V gene encodes CDR1 SGDLS and CDR2 YYNGEE. The CDR3 is 16 residues long. CDR3 in DNA: TGTGCCAGCAGCGTAGGGGAGGGGGGGTACAATCAGCCCCAGCATTTT. Protein product: CASSVGEGGYNQPQHF.

DNA for the CDR3: TGTGCCTGGAGTGTACGAGCGAGGGACACTGAAGCTTTCTTT. Translation: CAWSVRARDTEAFF. The gene calls are TRBV30 and TRBJ1-1; D not resolved. CDR1 is GTSNPN, CDR2 SVGIG, per germline (reference sequence). V lost 0 bases to trimming and J lost 3 bases, with 11 bases between them. The CDR3 extends over 14 amino acids.

The rearrangement uses TRBV4-1 and TRBJ1-2; D not resolved. The length of the CDR3 is 13 residues. Germline V lookup: CDR1 MGHRA, CDR2 YSYEKL. V dropped 1 base and J dropped 4 bases, with 7 bases sitting between them. CDR3 DNA: TGCGCCAGCAGCCAAGGTCAATCCTATGGCTACACCTTC. This gives the protein CASSQGQSYGYTF.

This chain links TRBV7-2 with TRBJ2-7; 11 bases agree with TRBD2. The CDR3 spans 18 residues. CDR1 SGHTA and CDR2 FQGNSA come from the germline V gene. Unmatched junction bases numbered 7, after V lost 0 bases and J lost 0 bases. The CDR3 here is CASSLAASGGLSSYEQYF. In DNA, the CDR3 is TGTGCCAGCAGCTTAGCGGCTAGCGGGGGGCTCAGCTCCTACGAGCAGTACTTC.

V gene TRBV7-9 combines with J gene TRBJ1-3; D uncertain. CDR1 SEHNR and CDR2 FQNEAQ come from the germline V gene (reference sequence). CDR3 size: 14 residues. Trimming took 4 bases from V and 9 from J, leaving 16 bases between them. For the CDR3, the DNA is TGTGCCAGCAGCTCGGACGTCACGGGGAGCACCATATATTTT. Amino acid sequence: CASSSDVTGSTIYF.